Below are 10 T cell receptor beta chains sequenced from a single sample in a study of PD-L1 blockade in urothelial cancer. The time point is: pretreatment peripheral blood. Assay: immunoSEQ multiplex PCR; the TCRdb copy retains only in-frame clones and omits some. The repertoire has tens of thousands of clones, more than 80% of them found once; the top ten carry around 6%. Material: PBMCs, obtained around atezolizumab (anti-PD-L1) treatment. These receptors came from a man aged 65 to 85 with urothelial cancer.

V usage is TRBV5-4 and J usage is TRBJ1-2, with D maybe TRBD1 (6 bases). Looked up from germline, CDR1 is SGHNT and CDR2 is YYREEE (reference sequence). The V end was cut by 6 bases, the J end by 7 bases, with 22 bases between. The CDR3 covers 15 residues. This CDR3 is CASTLPGGALSGYTF. The CDR3 DNA follows: TGTGCCAGCACCCTACCTGGGGGGGCGTTAAGTGGCTACACCTTC. Full variable domain (remainder filled in from reference TRBV5-4 and TRBJ1-2): ETGVTQSPTHLIKTRGQQVTLRCSSQSGHNTVSWYQQALGQGPQFIFQYYREEENGRGNFPPRFSGLQFPNYSSELNVNALELDDSALYLCASTLPGGALSGYTFGSGTRLTVV.

The chain links TRBV19 to TRBJ2-7, with 7 bases that match TRBD1. J was trimmed by 2 bases and V by 6 bases; bases with no gene match: 7. Per germline, CDR1 LNHDA and CDR2 SQIVND (reference sequence). The CDR3 is made up of 14 amino acids. The DNA of the CDR3 is TGTGCCAGTAGGGAGACAGGGAATCCCTACGAGCAGTACTTC. It specifies CASRETGNPYEQYF.

V is TRBV7-3 and J is TRBJ1-1; D may be TRBD1 (5 bases). The CDR3 has 15 amino acids. Deletions cut 4 bases from V and 3 bases from J, with 15 bases between. The germline V gene has CDR1 SGHTA and CDR2 FQGTGA. In DNA form, the CDR3 reads TGTGCCAGCAGCTCCGGGACTCCCCGCGACACTGAAGCTTTCTTT. It yields the protein CASSSGTPRDTEAFF.

The rearrangement uses TRBV7-2 and TRBJ2-7, with 14 bases fitting TRBD2. Germline assignment: CDR1 SGHTA and CDR2 FQGNSA. The CDR3 sequence is 19 residues long. V dropped 5 bases and J dropped 0; count of bases not matched to a gene: 12. CDR3 in DNA: TGTGCCAGCAGCGACCTTACCGGGACTAGCGGGGGACTCTCCTACGAGCAGTACTTC. Its translation is CASSDLTGTSGGLSYEQYF.

The rearrangement uses TRBV29-1 and TRBJ1-4; 7 bases are shared with TRBD1. Unmatched junction bases numbered 11, after V lost 4 bases and J lost 0 bases. The CDR3 totals 17 residues. Germline V CDR1 and CDR2: SQVTM, ANQGSEA. CDR3: CSVGDLQGPATNEKLFF. The DNA of the CDR3 is TGCAGCGTTGGAGACCTACAGGGGCCTGCAACTAATGAAAAACTGTTTTTT.

This clone was counted a single time. This chain uses TRBV6-1 with TRBJ2-3; 13 bases fit TRBD2. V shed 3 bases, J shed 7 bases, and the junction held 1 base outside the gene matches. The CDR3 sequence is 14 residues long. CDR1 is MNHNS, CDR2 SASEGT, per germline. The CDR3 DNA sequence: TGTGCCAGCAGTGAGACTAGCGGGGGGAATACGCAGTATTTT. As protein: CASSETSGGNTQYF.

The chain employs TRBV30 and TRBJ2-1, with no clear D. The ends were cut back, 4 bases at V and 6 bases at J, with 7 bases in the middle. Germline V gives CDR1 GTSNPN, CDR2 SVGIG (reference sequence). The CDR3 spans 11 residues. The CDR3 sequence is CAWTRSNEQFF. The CDR3 DNA reads TGTGCCTGGACGCGTAGCAATGAGCAGTTCTTC.

The chain links TRBV10-3 to TRBJ2-3; D possibly corresponds to TRBD1 (6 bases). CDR1 ENHRY and CDR2 SYGVKD come from the germline V gene. The ends were cut back, 2 bases at V and 4 bases at J, with 10 bases in the middle. The CDR3 loop spans 14 amino acids. CDR3 coding DNA: TGTGCCATCAGTGAGGGAGAGGGGGCAGATACGCAGTATTTT. Its translation is CAISEGEGADTQYF.

This chain joins TRBV9 and TRBJ1-1, with 7 bases matching TRBD1. The CDR3 has 15 residues. V lost 4 bases and J lost 1; bases outside the gene matches: 7. Germline CDR1 and CDR2: SGDLS and YYNGEE. The CDR3 DNA sequence: TGTGCCAGCAGCTCACAGGGGATTGGGAACACTGAAGCTTTCTTT. Protein sequence: CASSSQGIGNTEAFF.

V is TRBV7-9 and J is TRBJ1-6; 7 nucleotides line up with TRBD1. Germline V gene sequence: CDR1 SEHNR, CDR2 FQNEAQ (reference sequence). The V and J ends lost 5 bases and 3 bases, in that order; junction bases with no gene match: 4. CDR3 length equals 15 residues. In nucleotides, the CDR3 is TGTGCCAGCAGCCCTGGGACAGTCTATAATTCACCCCTCCACTTT. Translation: CASSPGTVYNSPLHF.